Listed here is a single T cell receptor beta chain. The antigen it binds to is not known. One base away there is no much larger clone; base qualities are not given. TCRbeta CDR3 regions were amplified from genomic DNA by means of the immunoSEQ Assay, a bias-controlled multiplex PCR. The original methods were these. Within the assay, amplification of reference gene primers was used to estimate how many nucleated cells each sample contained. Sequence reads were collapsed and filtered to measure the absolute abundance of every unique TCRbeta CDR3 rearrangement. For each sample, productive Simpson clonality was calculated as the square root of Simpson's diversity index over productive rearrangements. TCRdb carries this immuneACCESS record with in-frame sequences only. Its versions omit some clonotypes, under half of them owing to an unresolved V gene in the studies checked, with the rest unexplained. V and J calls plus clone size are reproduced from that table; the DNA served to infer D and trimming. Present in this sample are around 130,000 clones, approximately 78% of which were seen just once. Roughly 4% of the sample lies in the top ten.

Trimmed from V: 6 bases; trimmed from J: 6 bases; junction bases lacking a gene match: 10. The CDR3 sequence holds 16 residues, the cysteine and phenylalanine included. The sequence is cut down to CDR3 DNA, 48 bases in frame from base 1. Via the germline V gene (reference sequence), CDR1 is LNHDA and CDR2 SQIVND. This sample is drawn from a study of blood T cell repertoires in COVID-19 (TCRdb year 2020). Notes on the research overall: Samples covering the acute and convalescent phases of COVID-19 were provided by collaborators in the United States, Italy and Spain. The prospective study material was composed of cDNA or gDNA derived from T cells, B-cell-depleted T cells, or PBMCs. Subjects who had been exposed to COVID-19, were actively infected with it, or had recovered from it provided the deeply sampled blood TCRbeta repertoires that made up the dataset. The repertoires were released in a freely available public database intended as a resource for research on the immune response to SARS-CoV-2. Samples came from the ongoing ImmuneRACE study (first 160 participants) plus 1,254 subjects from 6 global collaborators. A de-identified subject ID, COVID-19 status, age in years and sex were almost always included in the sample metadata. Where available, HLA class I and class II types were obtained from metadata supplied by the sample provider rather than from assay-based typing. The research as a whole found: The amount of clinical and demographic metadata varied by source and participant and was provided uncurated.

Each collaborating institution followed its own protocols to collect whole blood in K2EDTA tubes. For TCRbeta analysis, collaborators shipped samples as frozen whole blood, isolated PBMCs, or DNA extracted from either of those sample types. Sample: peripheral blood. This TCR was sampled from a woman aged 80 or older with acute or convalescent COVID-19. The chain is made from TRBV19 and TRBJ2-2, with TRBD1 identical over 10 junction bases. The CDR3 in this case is CASSTYRDRGSGELFF. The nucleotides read TGTGCCAGTAGCACCTACCGGGACAGGGGATCCGGGGAGCTGTTTTTT.